This is a list of T cell receptor beta chains from one sample in a study of breast tumors, draining lymph nodes, adjacent tissues. One entry per CDR3 protein results from TCRdb running MiXCR on the multiplex PCR reads. Among roughly 220,000 distinct CDR3 sequences listed, under 40% were seen once. The sequenced sample consisted of axillary lymph node tissue. Receptors originate from a female donor with breast cancer. Some clones in this sample may be carry-over from other donors' samples. Both conserved end residues are part of each CDR3. A D gene is named only where the DNA matches it firmly. Expanded clones get a size class; other rows say once, few or many, or leave the size out.

V gene	J gene	D gene	clone size	CDR3 length	CDR3 protein	CDR3 DNA
TRBV11-3	TRBJ1-2	.	many	11	CASSALGGYTF	TGTGCCAGCAGCGCGCTCGGCGGCTACACCTTC
TRBV6-5	TRBJ2-2	.	many	14	CASSRRFEVGELFF	TGTGCCAGCAGTCGCCGTTTTGAAGTCGGGGAGCTGTTTTTT
TRBV5-6	TRBJ1-2	TRBD1	many	14	CASSSQGPVRGYTF	TGTGCCAGCAGCTCACAGGGGCCTGTAAGAGGCTACACCTTC
TRBV12-5	TRBJ2-3	TRBD2	.	20	CASGFRSVLAGGPVADTQYF	TGTGCTAGTGGTTTTCGTTCAGTTCTAGCGGGGGGGCCGGTCGCAGATACGCAGTATTTT
TRBV7-2	TRBJ2-7	TRBD1	many	13	CASSYDRVYEQYF	TGTGCCAGCAGCTACGACAGGGTCTACGAGCAGTACTTC
TRBV9	TRBJ2-5	TRBD2	.	16	CASSEGTSGREETQYF	TGTGCCAGCAGCGAGGGGACTAGCGGGAGGGAGGAGACCCAGTACTTC
TRBV29-1	TRBJ2-7	.	many	15	CSVETPTTKSYEQYF	TGCAGCGTTGAAACACCCACGACCAAGTCCTACGAGCAGTACTTC
TRBV10-2	TRBJ2-2	TRBD1	.	14	CASPGQGITGELFF	TGCGCCAGCCCTGGACAGGGGATCACCGGGGAGCTGTTTTTT
TRBV7-6	TRBJ1-2	.	many	14	CASSLGGANYGYTF	TGTGCCAGCAGCTTAGGTGGGGCTAACTATGGCTACACCTTC
TRBV2	TRBJ2-1	.	many	15	CASSEWLALSPEQFF	TGTGCCAGCAGTGAATGGCTAGCGCTCTCCCCGGAGCAGTTCTTC
TRBV7-7	TRBJ2-7	TRBD2	.	18	CARDFLGGLAGSSYEQYF	TGTGCTAGAGATTTCCTCGGGGGACTAGCGGGCTCCTCCTACGAGCAGTACTTC
TRBV5-4	TRBJ2-3	TRBD2	many	15	CASSGGLGRSDTQYF	TGTGCCAGCAGCGGTGGACTAGGGAGGTCAGATACGCAGTATTTT
TRBV20-1	TRBJ2-3	TRBD2	many	14	CSVTPGLGGDTQYF	TGCAGTGTAACACCGGGACTAGGGGGAGATACGCAGTATTTT
TRBV20-1	TRBJ1-4	.	.	12	CSASPGGEKLFF	TGCAGTGCTTCTCCGGGCGGGGAAAAACTGTTTTTT
TRBV7-9	TRBJ2-2	.	many	12	CASSRGAGELFF	TGTGCCAGCAGCCGGGGAGCCGGGGAGCTGTTTTTT
TRBV7-6	TRBJ2-2	TRBD2	many	16	CASSQFIAGNTGELFF	TGTGCCAGCAGCCAATTTATAGCGGGGAACACCGGGGAGCTGTTTTTT
TRBV7-2	TRBJ2-7	.	many	14	CASSLDRSSYEQYF	TGTGCCAGCAGCTTAGACCGGAGCTCCTACGAGCAGTACTTC
TRBV7-2	TRBJ2-2	TRBD2	many	16	CASRAPGLASTGELFF	TGTGCCAGCAGAGCACCGGGACTAGCTTCTACTGGGGAGCTGTTTTTT
TRBV12-3/TRBV12-4	TRBJ2-5	TRBD2	many	14	CASRKSAGKETQYF	TGTGCCAGCAGGAAGTCAGCGGGAAAAGAGACCCAGTACTTC
TRBV19	TRBJ2-1	.	many	15	CASSRAGISYNEQFF	TGTGCCAGTAGTAGGGCGGGAATCTCCTACAATGAGCAGTTCTTC
TRBV6-1	TRBJ2-3	TRBD2	few	17	CASSLGVAGGREDTQYF	TGTGCCAGCAGCCTGGGGGTAGCGGGAGGGAGGGAAGATACGCAGTATTTT
TRBV15	TRBJ2-7	.	.	13	CATSSQSTYEQYF	TGTGCCACCAGCAGCCAATCGACCTACGAGCAGTACTTC
TRBV7-2	TRBJ2-7	TRBD1	.	15	CASSPQGQGAHEQYF	TGTGCCAGCAGCCCTCAAGGACAGGGGGCCCACGAGCAGTACTTC
TRBV6-5	TRBJ2-2	.	few	15	CASSLSGAGTGELFF	TGTGCCAGCAGTTTAAGCGGAGCGGGCACCGGGGAGCTGTTTTTT
TRBV5-1	TRBJ2-7	.	many	12	CASMSDGNEQYF	TGCGCCAGCATGTCCGACGGTAACGAGCAGTACTTC
TRBV7-2	TRBJ2-7	TRBD1	many	12	CASSLGNGQGYF	TGTGCCAGCAGCTTAGGGAACGGACAGGGGTACTTC
TRBV28	TRBJ2-7	TRBD1	.	12	CATRGQPYEQYF	TGTGCCACCCGGGGACAGCCCTACGAGCAGTACTTC
TRBV5-4	TRBJ2-2	TRBD2	many	16	CASSSGAGVGTGELFF	TGTGCCAGCAGCTCGGGAGCGGGAGTGGGCACCGGGGAGCTGTTTTTT
TRBV10-3	TRBJ1-2	TRBD1	many	14	CAISEGTGDHGYTF	TGTGCCATCAGTGAAGGGACAGGGGACCATGGCTACACCTTC
TRBV29-1	TRBJ2-3	.	.	15	CSVVWSNGPTDTLYF	TGCAGCGTTGTGTGGTCCAACGGTCCCACAGATACGCTGTATTTT
TRBV20-1	TRBJ2-1	TRBD1	many	13	CRVVTGRYNEQFF	TGCAGGGTAGTGACAGGGCGGTACAATGAGCAGTTCTTC
TRBV7-9	TRBJ1-2	.	many	15	CASSPLGGNAYGYTF	TGTGCCAGCAGCCCCCTCGGCGGCAACGCTTATGGCTACACCTTC
TRBV12-3/TRBV12-4	TRBJ1-4	.	many	14	CASSLNRVREKLFF	TGTGCCAGCAGTTTAAACAGGGTGAGGGAAAAACTGTTTTTT
TRBV11-2	TRBJ1-4	.	many	14	CASSFTGSNEKLFF	TGTGCCAGCAGCTTCACAGGTTCTAATGAAAAACTGTTTTTT
TRBV7-3	TRBJ1-2	.	.	17	CASSRTHGGAIPSGYTF	TGTGCCAGCAGCCGCACGCACGGGGGCGCGATCCCCAGCGGCTACACCTTC
TRBV11-2	TRBJ1-5	TRBD1	many	16	CASSSGGQGISRPQHF	TGTGCCAGCAGCTCTGGGGGACAGGGGATTTCTCGGCCCCAGCATTTT
TRBV2	TRBJ2-1	.	many	11	CASSLNDEQFF	TGTGCCAGTTCGTTAAACGATGAGCAGTTCTTC
TRBV11-3	TRBJ2-2	.	many	15	CASSPDSTGTGELFF	TGTGCCAGCAGCCCAGACTCCACGGGCACCGGGGAGCTGTTTTTT
TRBV24-1	TRBJ1-6	TRBD1	.	16	CATSDSRTGHNSPLHF	TGTGCCACCAGTGATTCCCGGACAGGGCATAATTCACCCCTCCACTTT
TRBV5-1	TRBJ1-2	TRBD1	.	14	CASSKVGTAYGYTF	TGCGCCAGTTCGAAGGTGGGGACAGCTTATGGCTACACCTTC
TRBV20-1	TRBJ2-7	TRBD1	.	12	CSAGGASFQQYF	TGCAGTGCAGGGGGCGCGTCCTTCCAGCAGTACTTC
TRBV20-1	TRBJ1-2	.	.	14	CSASGTALGAGYTF	TGCAGTGCTAGTGGTACCGCCCTGGGGGCTGGCTACACCTTC
TRBV7-9	TRBJ2-7	TRBD2	many	17	CASSLPGVAGGAYEQYF	TGTGCCAGCAGCTTACCTGGGGTAGCGGGAGGCGCCTACGAGCAGTACTTC
TRBV24-1	TRBJ2-2	.	many	14	CATSDTDSPWELFF	TGTGCCACCAGTGACACGGACTCCCCTTGGGAGCTGTTTTTT
TRBV9	TRBJ1-2	.	many	14	CASSPQGNNYGYTF	TGTGCCAGCAGCCCTCAGGGGAACAACTATGGCTACACCTTC
TRBV10-3	TRBJ1-5	.	many	13	CAIGVDLNQPQHF	TGTGCCATCGGGGTGGATCTCAATCAGCCCCAGCATTTT
TRBV2	TRBJ2-5	TRBD2	.	15	CASSGGLADQETQYF	TGTGCCAGCAGTGGTGGACTAGCGGACCAAGAGACCCAGTACTTC
TRBV2	TRBJ2-2	.	.	10	CASSNRDPVF	TGTGCCAGCAGCAACCGGGACCCGGTTTTT
TRBV7-9	TRBJ1-2	TRBD1	.	15	CASSIGQGVLYGYPF	TGTGCCAGCAGCATAGGACAGGGGGTTCTCTATGGCTACCCCTTC
TRBV7-2	TRBJ2-5	.	once	15	CASSLISTGEETQYF	TGTGCCAGCAGCTTAATAAGCACGGGAGAAGAGACCCAGTACTTC
TRBV5-6	TRBJ1-2	TRBD1	many	16	CASSSGTGKLGYGYTF	TGTGCCAGCAGCTCCGGGACAGGGAAACTAGGCTATGGCTACACCTTC
TRBV20-1	TRBJ2-3	TRBD2	once	13	CSAGTSGTDTQYF	TGCAGTGCCGGGACTAGCGGCACAGATACGCAGTACTTT